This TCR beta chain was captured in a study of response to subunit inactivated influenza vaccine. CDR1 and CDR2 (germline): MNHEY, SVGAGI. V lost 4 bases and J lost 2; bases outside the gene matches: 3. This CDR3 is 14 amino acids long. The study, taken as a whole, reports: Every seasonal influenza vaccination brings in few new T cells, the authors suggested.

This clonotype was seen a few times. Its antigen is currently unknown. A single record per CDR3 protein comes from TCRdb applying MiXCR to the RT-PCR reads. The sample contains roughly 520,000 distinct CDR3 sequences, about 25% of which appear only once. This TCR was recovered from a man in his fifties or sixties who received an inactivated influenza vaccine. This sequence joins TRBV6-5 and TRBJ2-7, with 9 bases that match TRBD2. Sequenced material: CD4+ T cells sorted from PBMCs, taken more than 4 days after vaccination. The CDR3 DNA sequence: TGTGCCAGCAGTTTAGGACTAGCGACCTACGAGCAGTACTTC. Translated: CASSLGLATYEQYF.